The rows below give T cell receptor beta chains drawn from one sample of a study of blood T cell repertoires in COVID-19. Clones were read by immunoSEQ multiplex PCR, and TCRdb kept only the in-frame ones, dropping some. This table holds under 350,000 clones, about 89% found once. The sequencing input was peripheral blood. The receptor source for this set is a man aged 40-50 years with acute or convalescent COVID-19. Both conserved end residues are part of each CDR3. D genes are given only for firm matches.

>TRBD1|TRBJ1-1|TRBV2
TGTGCCAGCAGCTTACAGGGGACCTATACTACTGAAGCTTTCTTT
CASSLQGTYTTEAFF
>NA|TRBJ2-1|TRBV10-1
TGCGCCAGCAGCCGCGTTAGAGGGGGAAGGTACAATGAGCAGTTCTTC
CASSRVRGGRYNEQFF
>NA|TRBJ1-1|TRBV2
TGTGCCAGCCTTTACATGAACACTGAAGCTTTCTTT
CASLYMNTEAFF
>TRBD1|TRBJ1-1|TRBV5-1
TGCGCCAGCAGCTTGGGAGACAGGGACACTGAAGCTTTCTTT
CASSLGDRDTEAFF
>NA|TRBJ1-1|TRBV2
TGTGCCTCTACGCAGGGCCTTATGCGAGAAGCTTTCTTT
CASTQGLMREAFF
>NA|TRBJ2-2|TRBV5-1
TGCGCCAGCAGCACAGGACAGTTCACCGGGGAGCTGTTTTTT
CASSTGQFTGELFF
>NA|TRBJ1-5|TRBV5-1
TGCGCCAGCAGCTTGGCCCAGGGAGGTCAGCCCCAGCATTTT
CASSLAQGGQPQHF
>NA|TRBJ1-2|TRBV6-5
TGTGCCAGCAGCCCCATTGGGGCGAGCTATGGCTACACCTTC
CASSPIGASYGYTF
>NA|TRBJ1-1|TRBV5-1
TGCGCCAGCAGCTGGGACATGAACACTGAAGCTTTCTTT
CASSWDMNTEAFF
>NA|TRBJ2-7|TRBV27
TGTGCCAGCAGTAGAAGTTTAGCCTCACCCTACGAGCAGTACTTC
CASSRSLASPYEQYF
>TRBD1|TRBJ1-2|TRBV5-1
TGCGCCAGTGGTACGACAGGGAATGGCTACACCTTC
CASGTTGNGYTF